The 8 T cell receptor beta chains listed next were all sequenced from one sample in a study of regulatory T cells in long-lasting Graves disease. Building the TCR beta libraries relied on iRepertoire HTBI primers, and CDR3 regions underwent Arm-PCR. TCRdb processed the multiplex PCR reads anew with MiXCR; each CDR3 protein has one entry. The sample has roughly 400,000 distinct CDR3 sequences; roughly 15% are singletons. The sample's time point: newly diagnosed GD, antithyroid drugs for less than 3 months. There was RNA extracted from PBMCs, and the TCR library was made from it. A further study also used this sample, focusing on T cells in Graves' hyperthyroidism and ophthalmopathy.

The specimen comprised peripheral blood mononuclear cells (PBMCs), sampled at new diagnosis, from a patient treated with antithyroid drugs. These receptors all come from a woman younger than 30 with Graves disease.

The chain joins TRBV10-3 to TRBJ2-1; 7 positions agree with TRBD2. In germline, CDR1 is ENHRY, CDR2 SYGVKD. V lost 11 bases, J lost 5 bases, and 3 bases stayed unmatched. This CDR3 contains 11 residues. CDR3 nucleotide sequence: TGTGCCGCCGGGGGGAACAATGAGCAGTTCTTC. This translates into CAAGGNNEQFF.

This chain joins TRBV7-2 and TRBJ2-7; no reliable D call. Germline V gene data show CDR1 as SGHTA and CDR2 as FQGNSA. This CDR3 region has 13 residues. V lost 2 bases and J lost 2, with 7 bases in between. The CDR3 region is CASSLRRPYEQYF. The CDR3 DNA reads TGTGCCAGCAGCTTACGAAGACCCTACGAGCAGTACTTC.

This clonotype was detected ten times or more. This chain links TRBV6-2 or TRBV6-3 with TRBJ1-5; D not certain. This CDR3 is 17 amino acids long. V was clipped by 0 bases and J by 6 bases, with 18 bases between them. Germline values: CDR1 MNHEY, CDR2 SVGEGT. The CDR3 nucleotides are TGTGCCAGCAGTTACTCCCTCAGCGACCCCCGGGGTCAGCCCCAGCATTTT. This encodes CASSYSLSDPRGQPQHF.

In this sample, this clonotype turned up many times. The chain carries TRBV28 and TRBJ1-2, with D perhaps matching TRBD1 (5 bases). The germline gives CDR1 MDHEN, CDR2 SYDVKM. Trimming shortened V by 2 bases and J by 6 bases, and 16 bases separated the two germline ends. The CDR3 extends over 15 amino acids. CDR3 region: CASSLTGREVDGYTF. The CDR3 DNA is TGTGCCAGCAGTTTAACGGGCAGGGAGGTCGATGGCTACACCTTC.

This clonotype was seen many times. CDR3 sequence (DNA): TGTGCCAGCAGTGACCCAGGGGGCGAGTCTCCCCAGCATTTT. Encoded protein: CASSDPGGESPQHF. The rearrangement joins TRBV6-2 or TRBV6-3 to TRBJ1-5; 8 nucleotides align to TRBD1. Trimming took 5 bases from V and 10 from J; bases not matched to a gene: 10. Per germline, CDR1 MNHEY and CDR2 SVGEGT. This CDR3 has 14 amino acids.

This clonotype appeared many times. The V call is TRBV29-1, the J call TRBJ2-7; no firm D call. The V gene lost 5 bases and the J gene lost 4 bases, with 9 bases spanning the gap. This CDR3 region has 11 residues. CDR1 SQVTM and CDR2 ANQGSEA come from the germline V gene. The DNA of the CDR3 is TGCAGCGTTCTTGACCATTACGAGCAGTACTTC. It is translated as CSVLDHYEQYF.

This clonotype was counted many times. The chain recombines TRBV15 with TRBJ2-7, with D tentatively TRBD1 or TRBD2 (7 bases each). Germline CDR1 is LNHNV and CDR2 is YYDKDF (reference sequence). Trimming stripped 0 bases from V and 2 bases from J, with 14 bases between. This CDR3 region has 16 residues. The CDR3 sequence is CATSRDRGSGAYEQYF. The CDR3 region has the DNA TGTGCCACCAGCAGAGACAGGGGGAGCGGGGCCTACGAGCAGTACTTC.

This clonotype showed up just a few times. V gene TRBV14 combines with J gene TRBJ2-1, with 8 bases fitting TRBD1. This CDR3 is built from 15 residues. V lost 1 base and J lost 9; bases outside the gene matches: 8. Germline CDR1 reads SGHDN; CDR2 reads FVKESK. DNA of the CDR3: TGTGCCAGCAGCCAAGTTCAGGGGGCGCGTAGTGAGCAGTTCTTC. Its protein is CASSQVQGARSEQFF.